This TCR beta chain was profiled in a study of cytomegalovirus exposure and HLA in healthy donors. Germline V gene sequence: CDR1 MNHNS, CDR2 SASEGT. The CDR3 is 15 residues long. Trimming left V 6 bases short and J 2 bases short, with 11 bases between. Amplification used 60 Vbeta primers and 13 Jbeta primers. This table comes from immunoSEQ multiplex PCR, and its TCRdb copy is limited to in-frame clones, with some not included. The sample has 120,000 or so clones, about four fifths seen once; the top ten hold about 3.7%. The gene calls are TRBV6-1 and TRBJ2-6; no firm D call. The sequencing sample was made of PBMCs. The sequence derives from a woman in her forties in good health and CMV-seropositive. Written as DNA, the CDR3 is TGTGCCAGCAGCCTTACTCTGCCTGGGGCCAACGTCCTGACTTTC. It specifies CASSLTLPGANVLTF.